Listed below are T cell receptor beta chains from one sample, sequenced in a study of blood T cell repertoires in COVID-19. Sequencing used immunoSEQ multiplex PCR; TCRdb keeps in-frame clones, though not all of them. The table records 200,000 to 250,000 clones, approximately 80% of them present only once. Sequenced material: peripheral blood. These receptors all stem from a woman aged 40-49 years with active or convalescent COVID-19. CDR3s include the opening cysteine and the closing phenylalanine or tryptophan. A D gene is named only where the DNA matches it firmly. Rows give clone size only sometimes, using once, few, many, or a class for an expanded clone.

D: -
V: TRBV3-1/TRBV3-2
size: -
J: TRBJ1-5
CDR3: CASSQLRRGDQPQHF
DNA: TGTGCCAGCAGCCAACTTCGCAGGGGCGATCAGCCCCAGCATTTT

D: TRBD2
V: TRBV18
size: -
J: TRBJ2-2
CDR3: CASFRGLAGTGELFF
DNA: TGTGCCAGCTTCCGGGGACTAGCGGGGACCGGGGAGCTGTTTTTT

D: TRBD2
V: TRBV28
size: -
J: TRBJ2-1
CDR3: CASRGAGGPYNEQFF
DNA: TGTGCCAGCAGAGGAGCGGGGGGGCCCTACAATGAGCAGTTCTTC

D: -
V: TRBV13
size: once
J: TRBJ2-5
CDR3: CASSPEPQETQYF
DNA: TGTGCCAGCAGCCCTGAGCCCCAAGAGACCCAGTACTTC

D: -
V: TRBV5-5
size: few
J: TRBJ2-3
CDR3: CASSWAFFKDTDTQYF
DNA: TGTGCCAGCAGCTGGGCTTTTTTTAAGGACACAGATACGCAGTATTTT

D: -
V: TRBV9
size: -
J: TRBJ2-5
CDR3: CASSLAGETQYF
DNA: TGTGCCAGCAGCCTCGCGGGTGAGACCCAGTACTTC

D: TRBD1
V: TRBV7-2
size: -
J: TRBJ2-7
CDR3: CASSLDRGDYEQYF
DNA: TGTGCCAGCAGCTTAGACAGGGGAGACTACGAGCAGTACTTC

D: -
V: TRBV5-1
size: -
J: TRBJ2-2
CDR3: CASSPQGARTGELFF
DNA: TGCGCCAGCAGCCCCCAGGGCGCTAGAACCGGGGAGCTGTTTTTT

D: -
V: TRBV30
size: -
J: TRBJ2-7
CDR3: CAWSKRGGAYEQYF
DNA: TGTGCCTGGAGTAAAAGAGGGGGGGCCTACGAGCAGTACTTC

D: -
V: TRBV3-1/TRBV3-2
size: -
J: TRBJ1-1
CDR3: CASSQLGRVPEAFF
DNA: TGTGCCAGCAGCCAGCTAGGGAGGGTCCCTGAAGCTTTCTTT

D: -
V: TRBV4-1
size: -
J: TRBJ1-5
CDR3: CASSPSGGASNQPQHF
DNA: TGCGCCAGCAGCCCCTCGGGGGGGGCAAGCAATCAGCCCCAGCATTTT

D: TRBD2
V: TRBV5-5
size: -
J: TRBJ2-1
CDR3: CASSPSHRLASYNEQFF
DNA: TGTGCCAGCAGCCCAAGTCACCGACTAGCCTCCTACAATGAGCAGTTCTTC

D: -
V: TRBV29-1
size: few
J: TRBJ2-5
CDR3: CSEYRETQYF
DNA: TGCAGCGAATACAGGGAGACCCAGTACTTC

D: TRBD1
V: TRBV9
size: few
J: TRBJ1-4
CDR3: CASSGGQGVDEKLFF
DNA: TGTGCCAGCAGCGGGGGACAGGGAGTAGATGAAAAACTGTTTTTT

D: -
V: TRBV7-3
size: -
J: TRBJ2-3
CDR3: CASSLGDTSGPDTQYF
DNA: TGTGCCAGCAGCTTAGGGGACACCTCGGGCCCAGATACGCAGTATTTT

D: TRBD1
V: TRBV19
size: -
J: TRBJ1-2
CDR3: CASTLQGGPLLYYGYTF
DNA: TGTGCCAGTACTCTCCAGGGGGGACCCCTACTGTACTATGGCTACACCTTC

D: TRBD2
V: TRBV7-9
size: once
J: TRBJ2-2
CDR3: CASSLTSGLGTGELFF
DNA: TGTGCCAGCAGCTTAACTAGCGGCCTGGGGACCGGGGAGCTGTTTTTT

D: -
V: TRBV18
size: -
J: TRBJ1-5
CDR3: CASSPGREGQPQHF
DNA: TGTGCCAGCTCACCAGGCCGGGAAGGGCAGCCCCAGCATTTT

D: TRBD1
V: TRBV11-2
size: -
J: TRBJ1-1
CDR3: CASSRQGGNTEAFF
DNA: TGTGCCAGCAGCCGACAGGGGGGGAACACTGAAGCTTTCTTT

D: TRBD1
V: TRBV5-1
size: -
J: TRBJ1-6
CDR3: CASSLTPQGSNSPLHF
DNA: TGCGCCAGCAGCTTGACGCCACAGGGGTCTAATTCACCCCTCCACTTT

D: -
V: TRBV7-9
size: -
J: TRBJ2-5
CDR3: CASSRGVGRTEETQYF
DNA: TGTGCCAGCTCTCGCGGGGTGGGCAGGACGGAGGAGACCCAGTACTTC

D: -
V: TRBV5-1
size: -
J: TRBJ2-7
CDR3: CASSLNSVEQYF
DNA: TGCGCCAGCAGCTTGAATTCAGTCGAGCAGTACTTC

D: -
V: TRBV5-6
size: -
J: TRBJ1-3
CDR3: CASSRYRRTEAQERNTIYF
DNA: TGTGCCAGCAGCCGCTACCGAAGGACAGAAGCTCAAGAAAGAAACACCATATATTTT

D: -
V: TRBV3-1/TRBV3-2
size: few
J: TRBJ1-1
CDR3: CASSQYKNTEAFF
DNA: TGTGCCAGCAGCCAGTACAAGAACACTGAAGCTTTCTTT

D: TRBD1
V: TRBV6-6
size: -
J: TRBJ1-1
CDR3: CASNVDRDTEAFF
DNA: TGTGCCAGCAACGTAGACAGGGACACTGAAGCTTTCTTT

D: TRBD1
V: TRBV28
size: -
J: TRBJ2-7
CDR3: CASSFTGGPYEQYF
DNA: TGTGCCAGCAGTTTTACAGGGGGCCCGTACGAGCAGTACTTC

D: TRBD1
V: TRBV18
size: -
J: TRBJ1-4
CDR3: CASSRNRGGDEKLFF
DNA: TGTGCCAGCTCACGTAACAGGGGCGGTGATGAAAAACTGTTTTTT